The clone carrying this TCR beta chain occurred once. Its antigen is still unknown. CD45RO-negative, CCR7-selected cells formed the naive CD8 fraction, which excluded terminally differentiated effector memory CD45RA+ cells. The donor cohort consisted entirely of Caucasian adults residing in Nashville, Tennessee. The CDR3 consists of 18 residues. The data stem from a study of shared clonotypes between healthy human individuals. Libraries were prepared by immunoSEQ multiplex PCR; TCRdb keeps only in-frame clonotypes and omits some of them. The sample gives 560,000 or so clones, around 96% of which show up once; less than 0.13% is in the top ten. Study-wide results and caveats: The four-donor shared clonotypes exceeded non-shared clonotypes in generation probability, with non-shared ones scoring lower.

The chain has TRBV21-1 and TRBJ1-5. TRBV21-1 is designated a pseudogene. This TCR was sampled from a woman under 40 in good health. The specimen was naive CD8+ T cells sorted from blood. The CDR3 reads CASSKDQSPMVSNQPQHF. In DNA form, the CDR3 reads TGTGCCAGCAGCAAAGACCAGTCTCCTATGGTGAGCAATCAGCCCCAGCATTTT.